The text below deals with one TCR beta chain. No antigen is known for it. J gave up 1 base and V 4 bases, and 9 bases lay outside the gene matches. CDR3 size: 17 residues. Per the germline V gene, CDR1 is SEHNR and CDR2 is FQNEAQ (reference sequence). TCRdb re-analysed the reads in MiXCR, keeping a single row per CDR3 protein. The sample lists roughly 990,000 distinct CDR3 sequences; around 30% were seen once. The data stem from a study of T cell repertoires in cytomegalovirus infection. Across the study: As its CMV epitopes, the study selected recently identified HLA-C-restricted and well-studied HLA-B-restricted targets.

Study outcomes and limitations: The ex vivo response showed dominance by HLA-C-restricted CMV-specific TCR beta clonotypes. Cumulative frequency (of public TCR beta family members) identified carriers of CMV plus the relevant HLA.

This TCR was recovered from a human donor in good health (CMV status not recorded). Some clones in this sample may be carry-over from other donors' samples. The starting material was cultured CD8+ T cells from PBMCs, obtained from culture after CMV antigen stimulation. The V and J genes are TRBV7-9 and TRBJ2-1, with 8 bases that match TRBD1. The CDR3 coding sequence is TGTGCCAGCAGCTCCTCTGGACAGGGCACTTCCTACAATGAGCAGTTCTTC. Its protein is CASSSSGQGTSYNEQFF.